This paragraph reports one T cell receptor beta chain. It lacks a known antigen. No base-level quality is on record; no much larger clone is a single base apart. The TCR beta CDR3 regions were amplified from the RNA transcripts. A first-round RT-PCR of the TCR CDR3 used the HTBI primer set with the Qiagen OneStep RT-PCR kit. A second multiplex PCR round built the libraries, followed by size selection and purification. Libraries were sequenced paired-end with 100 bp reads on an Illumina HiSeq2000. As for how the authors treated the data: SOAPnuke was used to process the raw data, throwing out any read that contained adapters or uncalled bases, had a mean Phred below 15, or lacked an exact constant-primer or identifier match. High-quality paired reads were merged with COPE v1.2.5, and unique nucleotide sequences were defined as clonotypes. MiTCR v1.1 was used to align clonotypes to the IMGT TRBV, TRBD and TRBJ reference segments. Only V-J combinations with frequency above 0.0001, covering about 99% of repertoires, were analysed. A TCS score was defined as the ratio of F50 (clonal expansion) to E x V (chaos), with BLOSUM62-based TCRdist applied between CDR3 peptides within each V-J. Welch's t-statistics and random forest reduced roughly 500 V-J features to roughly 13, which were used in a naive Bayes classifier (R e1071). TCRdb's own reprocessing of the public reads used fastp at Q25 and MiXCR and kept productive beta chains. Every distinct CDR3 protein forms one entry, paired with its most common genes and DNA. The V and J calls and clone size come from TCRdb's table, not from the authors' own analysis. The sample includes around 390,000 distinct CDR3 sequences, with approximately 14% observed a single time. The ten most abundant clones make up roughly 21% of the sample.

At the junction V is shortened by 4 bases and J by 9 bases; bases outside the gene matches: 21. For CDR1 and CDR2, the germline V gene lists SGHTS and YDEGEE. From cysteine to phenylalanine, the CDR3 is 19 amino acids long. Only the CDR3 DNA stays, 57 bases, in frame from base 1. This entry is derived from a study of T cells in Graves' hyperthyroidism and ophthalmopathy (dated by TCRdb to the late 2010s). Regarding the study in general: Peripheral blood samples were taken at the time of initial diagnosis, prior to any treatment. Whether ophthalmopathy could be predicted prospectively was tested in an independent validation cohort made up of under 20 hyperthyroidism patients plus 17 patients who later progressed to ophthalmopathy. TCR V-J signatures able to tell the groups apart were searched for in a discovery cohort of some 97 patients, of whom over 40 had Graves' ophthalmopathy and around 57 had stable Graves' hyperthyroidism. The roughly 91 discovery patients were randomly divided into training and test sets at a 7:3 ratio. Thyroid tissue and blood T-cell repertoires from six Graves' hyperthyroidism patients were also compared in the study. The paper reports TCR Vbeta CDR3 sequencing of some 140 peripheral blood samples: around 45 ophthalmopathy, approximately 74 hyperthyroidism and 17 progressor patients. Once sampling was done, hyperthyroidism patients were given methimazole at a starting dose of 30 mg daily, whereas ophthalmopathy patients were given high-dose intravenous methylprednisolone. Results and caveats for the whole study, not just this receptor: Sample size was not statistically predetermined, and blinding of investigators to group allocation was not performed. In validation, the model predicted progression to ophthalmopathy a median of roughly 6.2 months before onset, with about 64% sensitivity and about 72% specificity. Most expanded thyroid clonotypes (frequency above 0.001) were also detected in blood, suggesting blood repertoires may reflect thyroid immune responses. A model built on a 13 V-J signature distinguished ophthalmopathy from stable hyperthyroidism, reaching roughly 88% sensitivity and 81.08% specificity in cross-validation and 80%/75% in testing.

In the ophthalmopathy patients, disease was moderately to severely active, with a Clinical Activity Score of 3 or more, a NOSPECS grade of 4 or more, and a duration of less than 3 months. Any patient with an uncontrolled infection, another autoimmune disease, pregnancy or lactation was excluded. Diagnoses were established on the basis of clinical symptoms, serum thyroxine and TRAb, thyroid ultrasound, and orbital computed tomography. Ficoll-Paque density gradient centrifugation was used to isolate PBMCs from around 9.1 ml of fresh peripheral blood. Total RNA was extracted with Trizol reagent, and quality was checked on an Agilent 2100 Bioanalyzer.

The clonotype was recovered from a woman aged 25 to 39 with Graves' ophthalmopathy. The specimen was blood. This chain is built from TRBV5-8 and TRBJ2-1; TRBD1 matches 11 bases in the middle. This receptor has the CDR3 CASSPQGTGGSFGGTEQFF. The bases read TGTGCCAGCAGCCCACAAGGGACAGGGGGGTCTTTCGGTGGTACTGAGCAGTTCTTC.